The 13 T cell receptor beta chains given below trace back to one sample, sequenced in a study of blood T cells in healthy people across ages. The use of a sample-barcoded 5' primer and a J-beta primer mix characterized a second PCR of 7 to 11 cycles. Each CDR3 protein is one row after TCRdb ran MiXCR on the 5' RACE reads. Of 850,000 to 1,300,000 distinct CDR3 sequences listed, 45% are singletons. The sequenced material came from blood. The receptor source for this set is a woman aged 55-70 years in good health.

V is TRBV7-9 and J is TRBJ2-1; perhaps D is TRBD1 or TRBD2 (5 bases each). This CDR3 is 14 amino acids long. The germline gives CDR1 SEHNR, CDR2 FQNEAQ (reference sequence). V lost 8 bases and J 3 bases, leaving 14 bases between the germline ends. CDR3 in DNA: TGTGCCAGCCGGGGACCCAAAATCTACAATGAGCAGTTCTTC. This codes for CASRGPKIYNEQFF. Full variable domain (outside the CDR3, taken from reference TRBV7-9 and TRBJ2-1): DTGVSQNPRHKITKRGQNVTFRCDPISEHNRLYWYRQTLGQGPEFLTYFQNEAQLEKSRLLSDRFSAERPKGSFSTLEIQRTEQGDSAMYLCASRGPKIYNEQFFGPGTRLTVL.

The rearrangement joins TRBV30 to TRBJ2-7; D is unresolved. The CDR3 is made up of 16 amino acids. V shed 0 bases and J shed 0 bases, with 15 bases lying between them. CDR1 and CDR2 from the germline V gene are GTSNPN and SVGIG (reference sequence). Written as DNA, the CDR3 is TGTGCCTGGAGTGTACTTCCCGGACGGATCTCCTACGAGCAGTACTTC. It translates to CAWSVLPGRISYEQYF.

This clonotype has at least ten counts. The gene calls are TRBV10-3 and TRBJ2-3; TRBD2 agrees at 8 bases. The CDR3 contains 13 residues. Germline assignment: CDR1 ENHRY and CDR2 SYGVKD. The trim removed 8 bases at V and 2 bases at J, leaving 3 bases unmatched. CDR3 DNA: TGTGCCATCGGGCGGGAGGACACAGATACGCAGTATTTT. Protein product: CAIGREDTDTQYF.

This clonotype has only a few counts. The chain couples TRBV12-3 or TRBV12-4 to TRBJ2-7, with 9 bases identical to TRBD2. The junction had 9 bases not matched to a gene; V was cut back by 3 bases and J by 6 bases. The CDR3 runs to 15 residues. CDR3 loop: CASSLSSSGITEQYF. The CDR3 nucleotides read TGTGCCAGCAGTTTGTCGTCTAGCGGGATAACCGAGCAGTACTTC.

The rearrangement joins TRBV9 to TRBJ1-2; D gene ambiguous. Germline CDR1 SGDLS, CDR2 YYNGEE. This CDR3 is built from 14 residues. V dropped 0 bases and J dropped 5 bases, with 11 bases sitting between them. The CDR3 DNA sequence: TGTGCCAGCAGCGTAGGGTCAGCACCATATGGCTACACCTTC. It translates to CASSVGSAPYGYTF.

In this sample, this clonotype turned up a few times. The chain uses TRBV20-1 and TRBJ2-7; TRBD2 matches at 11 bases. CDR1 DFQATT and CDR2 SNEGSKA come from the germline V gene (reference sequence). The CDR3 extends over 14 amino acids. J was trimmed by 1 base and V by 6 bases; bases with no gene match: 5. The DNA for the CDR3 is TGCAGTGCCGCGGGACTAGCGGAATCCTACGAGCAGTACTTC. Protein: CSAAGLAESYEQYF.

This clonotype has just a few counts. The V call is TRBV29-1, the J call TRBJ2-3; D could derive from TRBD1 or TRBD2 (5 bases each). V dropped 6 bases and J dropped 6 bases, with 19 bases sitting between them. The length of the CDR3 is 14 residues. CDR1 is SQVTM, CDR2 ANQGSEA, per germline. The DNA for the CDR3 is TGCAGCGTCGGGGACGGGTCTACAGTCGATACGCAGTATTTT. This translates into CSVGDGSTVDTQYF.

The chain carries TRBV4-2 and TRBJ1-2; D possibly corresponds to TRBD1 (5 bases). The CDR3 sequence is 15 residues long. The V gene's germline CDR1 is LGHNA and CDR2 YNFKEQ. Trimming pared 1 base from V and 8 bases from J, leaving 17 bases between. CDR3 in amino acids: CASSQGGGGRVGYTF. The CDR3 nucleotides read TGTGCCAGCAGCCAAGGTGGGGGAGGGAGGGTCGGCTACACCTTC.

This chain connects TRBV25-1 to TRBJ1-2, with D unresolved. V lost 6 bases, J lost 11 bases, and 16 bases lay in between. Germline V gene lookup returns CDR1 MGHDK and CDR2 SYGVNS. This CDR3 contains 12 residues. CDR3 protein: CASRGGWVVYTF. In DNA form, the CDR3 reads TGTGCCAGCAGAGGTGGTTGGGTTGTTTACACCTTC.

The chain employs TRBV15 and TRBJ2-7; 8 bases map to TRBD2. Per the germline V gene, CDR1 is LNHNV and CDR2 is YYDKDF (reference sequence). The CDR3 contains 16 residues. The trim removed 0 bases at V and 3 bases at J, leaving 7 bases unmatched. CDR3 region: CATSRDGVAGSYEQYF. The CDR3 region has the DNA TGTGCCACCAGCAGAGATGGGGTAGCGGGAAGCTACGAGCAGTACTTC.

The chain couples TRBV20-1 to TRBJ2-3; 7 bases map to TRBD1. Germline CDR1 DFQATT, CDR2 SNEGSKA (reference sequence). CDR3 length: 13 amino acids. CDR3: CRTGPSLTDTQYF. The CDR3 DNA follows: TGCAGGACAGGGCCAAGCCTAACAGATACGCAGTATTTT.

V is TRBV10-1 and J is TRBJ1-1; no definite D call. Trimming took 2 bases from V and 6 from J, leaving 10 bases between them. This CDR3 comprises 13 residues. Germline loops: CDR1 WNHNN, CDR2 SYGVQD (reference sequence). The CDR3 here is CASSEGRISEAFF. For the CDR3, the DNA is TGCGCCAGCAGTGAGGGTAGGATCTCTGAAGCTTTCTTT.

The rearrangement joins TRBV20-1 to TRBJ1-1; maybe TRBD1 (6 bases). V gave up 6 bases and J gave up 3 bases, with 14 bases separating them. Germline V CDR1 and CDR2: DFQATT, SNEGSKA (reference sequence). The CDR3 spans 13 residues. Written as DNA, the CDR3 is TGCAGTGCCAAGGACAGATCGGACACTGAAGCTTTCTTT. Amino acids: CSAKDRSDTEAFF.